This T cell receptor (beta chain) was sequenced for a study of cytomegalovirus exposure and HLA in healthy donors. Findings and limits, study-wide: Overall, around 160 TCR beta chains were annotated as cytomegalovirus-associated. Prior analysis indicated that the majority of TCR beta V segments exhibited productivity approximately 87% or approximately 30% of the time. Analysis performed later found under 20,000 TCR beta sequences associated with HLA alleles at 0.05 false discovery rate.

Comments on this clone: Its matching antigen is unknown.

Primers for the PCR totalled 60 Vbeta and 13 Jbeta. Measured with immunoSEQ multiplex PCR; TCRdb has only the in-frame clones, and not every one. This table holds around 100,000 clones, about 75% found once. The CDR3 extends over 15 amino acids. The V and J ends lost 6 bases and 3 bases, in that order; junction bases with no gene match: 8. From germline, CDR1 is SGHTA and CDR2 FQGNSA. Each donor was healthy, and each was a bone marrow donor. The sequence derives from a male donor in good health and CMV-seropositive. This chain links TRBV7-2 with TRBJ2-5; 9 bases are a match to TRBD2. The sequencing sample was made of PBMCs. DNA of the CDR3: TGTGCCAGCAGAGAGAAGCGGGGGGCGAAAGAGACCCAGTACTTC. It specifies CASREKRGAKETQYF.